The text below deals with one T cell receptor beta chain. What it binds is unknown. Clones were read by immunoSEQ multiplex PCR, and TCRdb kept only the in-frame ones, dropping some. The table has about 56,000 clones, 80% to 85% seen once. The sample belongs to a study of a mutant IDH1 vaccine in newly diagnosed glioma. Unmatched junction bases numbered 10, after V lost 5 bases and J lost 7 bases. CDR3 length: 15 amino acids. Germline V lookup: CDR1 GTSNPN, CDR2 SVGIG (reference sequence). Time point denoted: week 47, end of study. The content of each vaccine dose was 300 ug of mutant IDH1 20-mer peptide, and topical imiquimod accompanied it.

The source is a woman aged 50 to 60 with glioma. The V gene is TRBV30, the J gene TRBJ1-6, with 8 bases identical to TRBD1. The material sequenced was PBMCs, taken from a glioma patient whose treatment included an IDH1 peptide vaccine. The CDR3 sequence is CAWSIEQGANSPLHF. The CDR3 DNA follows: TGTGCCTGGTCCATTGAGCAGGGGGCAAATTCACCCCTCCACTTT.